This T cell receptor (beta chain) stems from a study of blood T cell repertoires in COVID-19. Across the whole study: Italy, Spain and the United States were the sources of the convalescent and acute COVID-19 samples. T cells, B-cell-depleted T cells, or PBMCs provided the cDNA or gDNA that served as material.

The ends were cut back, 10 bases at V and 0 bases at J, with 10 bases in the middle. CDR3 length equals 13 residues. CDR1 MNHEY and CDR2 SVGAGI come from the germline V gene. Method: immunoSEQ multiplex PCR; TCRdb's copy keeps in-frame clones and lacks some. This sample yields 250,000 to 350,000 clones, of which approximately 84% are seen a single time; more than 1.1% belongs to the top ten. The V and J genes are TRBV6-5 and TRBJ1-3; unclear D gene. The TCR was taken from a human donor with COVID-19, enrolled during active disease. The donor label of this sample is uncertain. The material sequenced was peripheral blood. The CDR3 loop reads CAIRISSGNTIYF. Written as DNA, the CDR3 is TGTGCCATCCGAATCAGCTCTGGAAACACCATATATTTT.